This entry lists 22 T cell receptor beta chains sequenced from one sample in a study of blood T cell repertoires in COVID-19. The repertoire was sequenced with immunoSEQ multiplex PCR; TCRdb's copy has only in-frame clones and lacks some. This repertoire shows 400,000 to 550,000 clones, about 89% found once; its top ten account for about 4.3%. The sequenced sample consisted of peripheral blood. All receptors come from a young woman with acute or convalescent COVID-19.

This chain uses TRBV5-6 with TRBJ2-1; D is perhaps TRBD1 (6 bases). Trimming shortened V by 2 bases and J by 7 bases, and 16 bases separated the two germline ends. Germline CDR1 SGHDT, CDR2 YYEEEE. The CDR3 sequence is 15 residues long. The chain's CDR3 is CASSFSGEGWNEQFF. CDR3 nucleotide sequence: TGTGCCAGCAGCTTTTCAGGGGAAGGTTGGAATGAGCAGTTCTTC.

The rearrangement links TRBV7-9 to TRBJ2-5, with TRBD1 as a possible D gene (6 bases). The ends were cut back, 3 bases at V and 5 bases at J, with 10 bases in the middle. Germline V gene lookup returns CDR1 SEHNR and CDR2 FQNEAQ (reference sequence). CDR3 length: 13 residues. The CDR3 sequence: CASSFQGRETQYF. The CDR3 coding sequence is TGTGCCAGCAGCTTTCAGGGGCGGGAGACCCAGTACTTC.

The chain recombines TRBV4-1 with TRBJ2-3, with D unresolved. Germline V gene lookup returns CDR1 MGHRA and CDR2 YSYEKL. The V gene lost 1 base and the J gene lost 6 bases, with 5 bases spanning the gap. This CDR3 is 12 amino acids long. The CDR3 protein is CASSQVMDTQYF. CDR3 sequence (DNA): TGCGCCAGCAGCCAAGTTATGGATACGCAGTATTTT.

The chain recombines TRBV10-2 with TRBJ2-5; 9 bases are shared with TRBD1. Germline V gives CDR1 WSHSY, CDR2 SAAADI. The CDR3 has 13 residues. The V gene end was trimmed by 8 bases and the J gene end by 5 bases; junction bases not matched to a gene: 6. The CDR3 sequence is CASSLGTGETQYF. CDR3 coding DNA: TGCGCCAGCTCACTCGGGACAGGGGAGACCCAGTACTTC.

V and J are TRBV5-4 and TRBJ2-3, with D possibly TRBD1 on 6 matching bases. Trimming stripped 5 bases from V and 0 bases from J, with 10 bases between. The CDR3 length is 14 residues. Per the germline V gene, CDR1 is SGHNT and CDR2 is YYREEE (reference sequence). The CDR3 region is CASSSGQSTDTQYF. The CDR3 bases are TGTGCCAGCAGTTCCGGACAGAGCACAGATACGCAGTATTTT.

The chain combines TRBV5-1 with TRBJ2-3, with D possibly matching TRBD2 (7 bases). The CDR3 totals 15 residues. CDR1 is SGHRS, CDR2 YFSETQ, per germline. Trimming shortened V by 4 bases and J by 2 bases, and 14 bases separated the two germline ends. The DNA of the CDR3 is TGCGCCAGCAGCGAACTAGGGGGGGCCACAGATACGCAGTATTTT. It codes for CASSELGGATDTQYF.

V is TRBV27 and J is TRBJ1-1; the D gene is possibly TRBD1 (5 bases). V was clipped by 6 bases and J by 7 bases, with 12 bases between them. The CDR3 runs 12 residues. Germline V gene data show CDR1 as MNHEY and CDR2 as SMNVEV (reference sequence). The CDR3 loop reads CASRYQGFEAFF. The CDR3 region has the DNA TGTGCCAGCAGATACCAGGGTTTTGAAGCTTTCTTT.

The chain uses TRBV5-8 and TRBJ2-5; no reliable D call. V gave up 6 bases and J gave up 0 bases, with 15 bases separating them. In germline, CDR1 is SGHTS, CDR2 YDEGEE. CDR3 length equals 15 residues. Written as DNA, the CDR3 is TGTGCCAGCACCGACTCGGATTTGTACCAAGAGACCCAGTACTTC. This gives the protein CASTDSDLYQETQYF.

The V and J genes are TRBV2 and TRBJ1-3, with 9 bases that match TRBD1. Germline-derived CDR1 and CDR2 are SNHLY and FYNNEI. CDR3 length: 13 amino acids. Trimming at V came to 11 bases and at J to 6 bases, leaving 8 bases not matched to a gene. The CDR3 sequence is CASSRDRANTIYF. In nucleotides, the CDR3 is TGTGCCTCCTCCCGGGACAGGGCAAACACCATATATTTT.

Written as DNA, the CDR3 is TGTGCCAGCTCACCATTTAGGAGTGGACTCCCGAACACTGAAGCTTTCTTT. Its translation is CASSPFRSGLPNTEAFF. The chain uses TRBV18 and TRBJ1-1; no clear D. Germline-derived CDR1 and CDR2 are KGHSH and LQKENI. V was trimmed by 2 bases and J by 1 base, leaving 17 bases between them. This CDR3 spans 17 amino acids.

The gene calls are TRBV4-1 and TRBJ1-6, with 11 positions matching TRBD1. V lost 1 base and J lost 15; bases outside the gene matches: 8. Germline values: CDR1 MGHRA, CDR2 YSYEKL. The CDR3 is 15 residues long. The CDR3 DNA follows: TGCGCCAGCAGCCAAGTAGGACAGGGGGCTCGAAACCTCCACTTT. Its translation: CASSQVGQGARNLHF.

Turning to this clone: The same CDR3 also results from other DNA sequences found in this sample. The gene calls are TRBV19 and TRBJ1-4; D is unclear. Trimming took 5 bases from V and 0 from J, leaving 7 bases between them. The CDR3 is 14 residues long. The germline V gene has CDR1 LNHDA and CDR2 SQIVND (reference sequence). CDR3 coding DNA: TGTGCCAGTAGTCGGACTGCAACTAATGAAAAACTGTTTTTT. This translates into CASSRTATNEKLFF.

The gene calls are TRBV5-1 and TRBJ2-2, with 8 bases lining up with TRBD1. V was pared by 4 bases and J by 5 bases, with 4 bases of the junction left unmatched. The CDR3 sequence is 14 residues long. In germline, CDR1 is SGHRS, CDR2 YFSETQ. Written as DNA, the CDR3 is TGCGCCAGCAGCAGGACAGGGTATACCGGGGAGCTGTTTTTT. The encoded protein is CASSRTGYTGELFF.

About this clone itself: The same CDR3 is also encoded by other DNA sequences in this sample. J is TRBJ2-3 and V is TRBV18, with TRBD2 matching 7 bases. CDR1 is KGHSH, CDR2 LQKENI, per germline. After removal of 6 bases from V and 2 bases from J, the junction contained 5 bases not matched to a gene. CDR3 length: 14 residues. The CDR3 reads CASSLAGDTDTQYF. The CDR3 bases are TGTGCCAGCTCCCTGGCGGGGGACACAGATACGCAGTATTTT.

CDR3 residues: CASSPARTGIQPQHF. Here the CDR3 DNA reads TGTGCCAGCAGTCCCGCGAGGACAGGGATTCAGCCCCAGCATTTT. The chain recombines TRBV28 with TRBJ1-5, with TRBD1 identical over 8 bases. With V trimmed by 5 bases and J by 6 bases, 9 bases remained unmatched. Germline loops: CDR1 MDHEN, CDR2 SYDVKM. CDR3 length: 15 amino acids.

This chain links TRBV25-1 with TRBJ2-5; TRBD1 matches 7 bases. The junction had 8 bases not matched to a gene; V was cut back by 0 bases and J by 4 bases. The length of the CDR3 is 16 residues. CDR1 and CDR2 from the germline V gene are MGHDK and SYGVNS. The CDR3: CASSEYNRGPGETQYF. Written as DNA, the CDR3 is TGTGCCAGCAGTGAATATAATAGGGGGCCGGGAGAGACCCAGTACTTC.

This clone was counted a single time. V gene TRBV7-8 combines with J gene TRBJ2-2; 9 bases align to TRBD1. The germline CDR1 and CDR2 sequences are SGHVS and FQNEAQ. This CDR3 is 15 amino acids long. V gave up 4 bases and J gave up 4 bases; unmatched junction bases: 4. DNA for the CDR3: TGTGCCAGCAGCTCGTGGACAGGGGCCACCGGGGAGCTGTTTTTT. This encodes CASSSWTGATGELFF.

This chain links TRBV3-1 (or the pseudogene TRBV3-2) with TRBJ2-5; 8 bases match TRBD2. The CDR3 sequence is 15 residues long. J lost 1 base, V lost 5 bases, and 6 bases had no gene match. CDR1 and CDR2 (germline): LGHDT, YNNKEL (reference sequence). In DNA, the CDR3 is TGTGCCAGCAGCTTCGAGACTAGCGTCCAAGAGACCCAGTACTTC. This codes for CASSFETSVQETQYF.

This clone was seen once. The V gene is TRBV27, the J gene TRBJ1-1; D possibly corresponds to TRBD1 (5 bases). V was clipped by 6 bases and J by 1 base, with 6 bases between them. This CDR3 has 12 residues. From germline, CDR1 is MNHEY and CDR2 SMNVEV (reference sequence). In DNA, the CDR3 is TGTGCCAGCAGGACAGCGAACACTGAAGCTTTCTTT. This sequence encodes CASRTANTEAFF.

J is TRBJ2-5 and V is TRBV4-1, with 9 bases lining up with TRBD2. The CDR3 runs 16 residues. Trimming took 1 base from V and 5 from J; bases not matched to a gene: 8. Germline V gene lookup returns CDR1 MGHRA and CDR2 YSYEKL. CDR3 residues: CASSQGGTSYRETQYF. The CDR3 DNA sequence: TGCGCCAGCAGCCAAGGTGGGACTAGCTATAGGGAGACCCAGTACTTC.

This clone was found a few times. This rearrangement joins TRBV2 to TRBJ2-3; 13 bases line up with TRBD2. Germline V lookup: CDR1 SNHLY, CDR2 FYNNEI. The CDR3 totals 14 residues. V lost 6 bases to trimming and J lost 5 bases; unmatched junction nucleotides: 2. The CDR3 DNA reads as TGTGCCAGCAGACTAGCGGGGGGGCGAGATACGCAGTATTTT. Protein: CASRLAGGRDTQYF.

The CDR3 DNA reads TGTGCCAGCAGCTTGACTAGCGGGGGAGGAGAGACCCAGTACTTC. It encodes CASSLTSGGGETQYF. The J gene is TRBJ2-5, the V gene TRBV11-3, with 12 bases aligning to TRBD2. J gave up 4 bases and V 3 bases, and 3 bases lay outside the gene matches. This CDR3 spans 15 amino acids. Looked up from germline, CDR1 is SGHNT and CDR2 is YENEEA. The whole variable domain, filled in from reference TRBV11-3 and TRBJ2-5, reads EAGVVQSPRYKIIEKKQPVAFWCNPISGHNTLYWYLQNLGQGPELLIRYENEEAVDDSQLPKDRFSAERLKGVDSTLKIQPAELGDSAVYLCASSLTSGGGETQYFGPGTRLLVL.